The 29 T cell receptor beta chains in this list originate from one sample, sequenced in a study of T-cell memory formation after mild COVID-19. TCRdb re-called the 5' RACE reads with MiXCR, one entry per CDR3 protein. This sample yields hundreds of thousands of distinct CDR3 sequences, of which roughly 18% are seen a single time; 12% belongs to the top ten. Sequencing input: PBMCs or a T cell subset sorted from them (not recorded which). The receptors were sampled from an adult woman who had mild COVID-19 (a few samples of this study predate the infection). Cell type and time point are not known.

Only a few counts were recorded for this clonotype. The gene calls are TRBV5-6 and TRBJ1-2; 9 bases align to TRBD1. V dropped 4 bases and J dropped 4; count of bases not matched to a gene: 5. The V gene's germline CDR1 is SGHDT and CDR2 YYEEEE. The CDR3 loop spans 14 amino acids. The CDR3 DNA sequence: TGTGCCAGCAGCCCCCCGGGACAGGGCTATGGCTACACCTTC. Its protein is CASSPPGQGYGYTF.

The chain's CDR3 is CASSESRRAGANSPLHF. The CDR3 DNA sequence: TGTGCCAGCAGTGAGTCCCGCAGGGCAGGGGCAAATTCACCCCTCCACTTT. V and J are TRBV25-1 and TRBJ1-6; D is possibly TRBD1 (6 bases). V was pared by 3 bases and J by 7 bases, with 19 bases between. This CDR3 spans 17 amino acids. Germline V lookup: CDR1 MGHDK, CDR2 SYGVNS.

This chain connects TRBV29-1 to TRBJ2-7; 9 bases are a match to TRBD1. The junction had 9 bases not matched to a gene; V was cut back by 5 bases and J by 4 bases. This CDR3 is 14 amino acids long. Germline V CDR1 and CDR2: SQVTM, ANQGSEA. The CDR3 DNA reads as TGCAGCGTTCAATCCGGGACAGGGTGGTACGAGCAGTACTTC. Protein: CSVQSGTGWYEQYF.

The sample holds many counts of this clonotype. V gene TRBV7-8 combines with J gene TRBJ2-2; a weak D match, TRBD2 (5 bases). Germline values: CDR1 SGHVS, CDR2 FQNEAQ. The ends were cut back, 5 bases at V and 2 bases at J, with 15 bases in the middle. This CDR3 spans 16 amino acids. Here the CDR3 reads CASSPGQGRNTGELFF. The CDR3 nucleotides read TGTGCCAGCAGCCCAGGCCAAGGGAGAAACACCGGGGAGCTGTTTTTT.

This chain links TRBV5-5 with TRBJ1-5, with D possibly TRBD1 on 5 matching bases. The CDR3 length is 15 residues. Germline V gives CDR1 SGHKS, CDR2 YYEKEE (reference sequence). Trimming shortened V by 0 bases and J by 5 bases, and 12 bases separated the two germline ends. The CDR3 region has the DNA TGTGCCAGCAGCTTGGCCCGGGAGGGGTATCAGCCCCAGCATTTT. Translating gives CASSLAREGYQPQHF.

This clonotype was seen a handful of times. The V gene is TRBV7-9, the J gene TRBJ1-1, with 7 bases identical to TRBD1. With 5 bases clipped from V and 3 bases from J, the junction kept 27 bases outside the gene matches. The CDR3 is 21 amino acids. The germline CDR1 and CDR2 sequences are SEHNR and FQNEAQ (reference sequence). The CDR3 region has the DNA TGTGCCAGCAGCCCCACCGGACTTTCAGCGGGCGAGGGGGCGCGGTACACTGAAGCTTTCTTT. Protein: CASSPTGLSAGEGARYTEAFF.

To note about this clonotype: The conserved closing phenylalanine or tryptophan is absent in this CDR3, likely reflecting a read error. This chain uses TRBV6-5 with TRBJ2-1; 12 positions match TRBD2. The junction had 6 bases not matched to a gene; V was cut back by 6 bases and J by 9 bases. The CDR3 covers 14 residues. Germline CDR1 reads MNHEY; CDR2 reads SVGAGI. The CDR3 protein is CASSQGGLAGEQFL. In DNA, the CDR3 is TGTGCCAGCAGCCAAGGGGGACTAGCGGGTGAGCAGTTCTTG.

This clonotype was detected only a few times. Here the CDR3 DNA reads TGTGCCAGCAGTTTAATGAGAGAGACCCAGTACTTC. This translates into CASSLMRETQYF. V and J are TRBV12-3 or TRBV12-4 and TRBJ2-5; D call uncertain. Trimming removed 2 bases from V and 4 bases from J, with 5 bases in between. CDR3 size: 12 residues.

This clonotype appeared a few times. The chain recombines TRBV3-1 with TRBJ2-5; D is possibly TRBD1 (5 bases). This CDR3 contains 15 residues. From germline, CDR1 is LGHDT and CDR2 YNNKEL (reference sequence). V lost 1 base to trimming and J lost 5 bases, with 14 bases between them. DNA of the CDR3: TGTGCCAGCAGCCAAGTTCAGCCAGGGTGGGAGACCCAGTACTTC. Protein sequence: CASSQVQPGWETQYF.

The rearrangement uses TRBV6-2 or TRBV6-3 and TRBJ2-1; TRBD2 matches at 10 bases. The J segment lost 4 bases and the V segment lost 6 bases, leaving 3 bases of the junction unmatched. Germline assignment: CDR1 MNHEY and CDR2 SVGEGT. This CDR3 is built from 14 residues. CDR3 amino acids: CASSVAGGYNEQFF. CDR3 in DNA: TGTGCCAGCAGCGTAGCGGGGGGTTACAATGAGCAGTTCTTC.

As concerns this clonotype: The CDR3 ends on some other residue instead of the conserved phenylalanine or tryptophan, so this is likely a read error. No DNA is shown, since the ends of the CDR3 on it are uncertain; the CDR3 is the one TCRdb lists. V is TRBV20-1 and J is TRBJ2-7; TRBD2 is taken as the D call from the table, unchecked against the DNA. The CDR3 length equals 12 residues, ends included. Germline CDR1 reads DFQATT; CDR2 reads SNEGSKA (reference sequence). The CDR3 here is CSARDLLAGGPL.

This clonotype occurred a few times. This chain joins TRBV12-3 or TRBV12-4 and TRBJ1-5; a weak D match, TRBD1 (5 bases). Trimming removed 7 bases from V and 7 bases from J, with 23 bases in between. This CDR3 is 16 amino acids long. The CDR3 DNA sequence: TGTGCCAGCACCTATGGGGGACTTTCGCTCAACCAGCCCCAGCATTTT. Translation: CASTYGGLSLNQPQHF.

The chain has TRBV11-1 and TRBJ1-2; D is perhaps TRBD1 (5 bases). V lost 2 bases and J lost 6, with 13 bases in between. The V gene's germline CDR1 is SGHAT and CDR2 FQDESV (reference sequence). This CDR3 region has 14 residues. DNA for the CDR3: TGTGCCAGCAGCTTAAGGCGGGACGGAGATGGCTACACCTTC. Its protein product is CASSLRRDGDGYTF.

This clonotype turned up a few times. The V gene is TRBV7-9, the J gene TRBJ2-5; no clear D. Germline CDR1 reads SEHNR; CDR2 reads FQNEAQ (reference sequence). The CDR3 loop spans 14 amino acids. Trimming pared 5 bases from V and 9 bases from J, leaving 19 bases between. For the CDR3, the DNA is TGTGCCAGCAGCACCTCTAGAGAACCTGGGGCCCAGTACTTC. Its protein product is CASSTSREPGAQYF.

This chain uses TRBV7-9 with TRBJ1-2; no reliable D call. Germline CDR1 and CDR2: SEHNR and FQNEAQ (reference sequence). Trimming removed 5 bases from V and 0 bases from J, with 10 bases in between. The CDR3 extends over 14 amino acids. The chain's CDR3 is CASSQQNANYGYTF. The CDR3 DNA follows: TGTGCCAGCAGCCAACAGAACGCTAACTATGGCTACACCTTC.

This clonotype was seen a few times. V is TRBV7-6 and J is TRBJ2-7; D remains unclear. There are 13 residues in the CDR3. The V end lost 3 bases, the J end lost 0 bases, and 6 bases lay between the germline ends. From germline, CDR1 is SGHVS and CDR2 FNYEAQ. CDR3 nucleotide sequence: TGTGCCAGCAGCTTCAGCATCTCCTACGAGCAGTACTTC. Its protein is CASSFSISYEQYF.

The chain has TRBV6-5 and TRBJ1-2; 8 positions match TRBD1. After removal of 1 base from V and 4 bases from J, the junction contained 5 bases not matched to a gene. The CDR3 is made up of 15 amino acids. Looked up from germline, CDR1 is MNHEY and CDR2 is SVGAGI. The CDR3 nucleotides read TGTGCCAGCAGTTACTTGGGACAGGAGGTCTATGGCTACACCTTC. Translating gives CASSYLGQEVYGYTF.

The chain employs TRBV12-3 or TRBV12-4 and TRBJ2-5; 9 bases align to TRBD2. The CDR3 has 15 residues. The V segment lost 11 bases and the J segment 5 bases; nucleotides outside the gene matches: 15. The CDR3 sequence: CACRGSSGSGETQYF. The CDR3 DNA follows: TGTGCCTGCCGAGGGAGTAGCGGGAGTGGGGAGACCCAGTACTTC.

This chain joins TRBV6-5 and TRBJ1-2, with D uncertain. The germline V and J ends were trimmed by 0 bases and 2 bases, with 13 bases remaining between them. In germline, CDR1 is MNHEY, CDR2 SVGAGI. The CDR3 covers 16 residues. The CDR3 here is CASSYSGWGGNYGYTF. The CDR3, as DNA: TGTGCCAGCAGTTACTCGGGTTGGGGAGGCAACTATGGCTACACCTTC.

V is TRBV19 and J is TRBJ2-3; 8 bases match TRBD1. The CDR3 loop spans 15 amino acids. Germline-derived CDR1 and CDR2 are LNHDA and SQIVND (reference sequence). J was trimmed by 6 bases and V by 4 bases; bases with no gene match: 9. CDR3 in amino acids: CASSTRQGSWDTQYF. In DNA form, the CDR3 reads TGTGCCAGTAGTACCCGACAGGGGTCATGGGATACGCAGTATTTT. The complete variable domain, with remaining parts taken from reference TRBV19 and TRBJ2-3, reads DGGITQSPKYLFRKEGQNVTLSCEQNLNHDAMYWYRQDPGQGLRLIYYSQIVNDFQKGDIAEGYSVSREKKESFPLTVTSAQKNPTAFYLCASSTRQGSWDTQYFGPGTRLTVL.

The chain is built from TRBV19 and TRBJ1-6; no clear D gene. V dropped 3 bases and J dropped 12 bases, with 9 bases sitting between them. The CDR3 consists of 12 residues. CDR1 and CDR2 from the germline V gene are LNHDA and SQIVND (reference sequence). The CDR3 reads CASSILHEPLHF. The CDR3 coding sequence is TGTGCCAGTAGTATTCTCCATGAACCCCTCCACTTT.

The V and J genes are TRBV4-3 and TRBJ2-1; D gene unclear. Germline CDR1 and CDR2: LGHNA and YSLEER. Trimming stripped 0 bases from V and 12 bases from J, with 12 bases between. The CDR3 covers 13 residues. The CDR3 sequence: CASSQDPAGAQFF. CDR3 nucleotide sequence: TGCGCCAGCAGCCAAGATCCAGCAGGAGCGCAGTTCTTC.

This clonotype was seen more than once but under ten times. V usage is TRBV7-6 and J usage is TRBJ2-1, with 13 bases identical to TRBD2. V lost 4 bases to trimming and J lost 9 bases; unmatched junction nucleotides: 6. The CDR3 runs to 15 residues. Germline loops: CDR1 SGHVS, CDR2 FNYEAQ. The DNA of the CDR3 is TGTGCCAGCAGCTCGGGACTAGCGGGAAGGGTTGAGCAGTTCTTC. Translation gives CASSSGLAGRVEQFF.

This clonotype was seen a few times. The chain links TRBV7-9 to TRBJ2-7; tentatively, D is TRBD1 or TRBD2 (5 bases each). This CDR3 has 14 residues. From germline, CDR1 is SEHNR and CDR2 FQNEAQ (reference sequence). Trimming removed 6 bases at V and 2 bases at J, with 14 bases between. DNA of the CDR3: TGTGCCAGCAGTAACTTCCGGGGCACCTACGAGCAGTACTTC. It codes for CASSNFRGTYEQYF.

The chain carries TRBV20-1 and TRBJ2-7, with TRBD2 matching 8 bases. The CDR3 runs to 14 residues. From germline, CDR1 is DFQATT and CDR2 SNEGSKA (reference sequence). Unmatched junction bases numbered 6, after V lost 5 bases and J lost 0 bases. The CDR3 protein is CSARGGLSSYEQYF. CDR3 nucleotides: TGCAGTGCTCGGGGGGGCCTGAGCTCCTACGAGCAGTACTTC.

This chain joins TRBV24-1 and TRBJ2-1; 9 bases map to TRBD2. The J segment lost 8 bases and the V segment lost 3 bases, leaving 10 bases of the junction unmatched. CDR3 size: 16 residues. From germline, CDR1 is KGHDR and CDR2 SFDVKD. The CDR3 is CATSDRRLAAGHEQFF. The CDR3 region has the DNA TGTGCCACCAGTGATCGCCGACTAGCGGCTGGCCATGAGCAGTTCTTC.

There are a few counts of this clonotype. The chain couples TRBV7-8 to TRBJ2-1; D gene uncertain. The CDR3 runs 14 residues. With 5 bases removed from V and 9 bases from J, the gap between germline ends came to 17 bases. Per germline, CDR1 SGHVS and CDR2 FQNEAQ. The CDR3 DNA reads TGTGCCAGCAGCCCCCGGTGGAGAGCGAGTGAGCAGTTCTTC. Translated, it gives CASSPRWRASEQFF. The full variable domain, in which reference TRBV7-8 and TRBJ2-1 provide the parts outside the CDR3, is GAGVSQSPRYKVAKRGQDVALRCDPISGHVSLFWYQQALGQGPEFLTYFQNEAQLDKSGLPSDRFFAERPEGSVSTLKIQRTQQEDSAVYLCASSPRWRASEQFFGPGTRLTVL.

There are a few counts of this clonotype. The chain is built from TRBV3-1 and TRBJ2-1; 10 nucleotides line up with TRBD2. V shed 6 bases, J shed 4 bases, and the junction held 12 bases outside the gene matches. The CDR3 totals 17 residues. CDR1 is LGHDT and CDR2 is YNNKEL in the germline V gene (reference sequence). The CDR3 sequence is CASRQYRRTSGYNEQFF. The DNA of the CDR3 is TGTGCCAGCAGACAGTACAGGAGGACTAGCGGATACAATGAGCAGTTCTTC.

This clonotype was picked up a small number of times. The chain recombines TRBV6-7 with TRBJ2-7; D gene unclear. TRBV6-7 carries the ORF label, with uncertain function. V gave up 4 bases and J gave up 7 bases, with 20 bases separating them. There are 15 residues in the CDR3. CDR3 residues: CASSSRAPPVSEQYF. In nucleotides, the CDR3 is TGTGCCAGCAGTTCCCGGGCGCCGCCCGTTAGTGAGCAGTACTTC.